This T cell receptor (beta chain) is drawn from a study of coeliac disease. Study information: Without high-resolution HLA typing, biased TRBV7-2 usage was examined as a proof of principle.

This clone counts as large. The CDR3 is made up of 14 amino acids. V lost 8 bases and J lost 5; bases outside the gene matches: 11. Germline V gives CDR1 SEHNR, CDR2 FQNEAQ (reference sequence). Assay: immunoSEQ multiplex PCR; the TCRdb copy retains only in-frame clones and omits some. The table lists fewer than 4,500 clones, approximately 69% of them singletons. The specimen sequenced was intraepithelial lymphocytes from the gut. This chain links TRBV7-9 with TRBJ2-7; 8 positions agree with TRBD2. This sequence originates from a man aged 25-45 years with celiac disease. The CDR3 bases are TGTGCCAGCGGGCCTAGCGGGTATGTGGACGAGCAGTACTTC. Encoded protein: CASGPSGYVDEQYF.